This T cell receptor beta chain was captured by sequencing in a study of blood T cell repertoires in COVID-19. Whole-study context: The United States, Italy and Spain were the sources of the acute and convalescent COVID-19 samples.

Measured with immunoSEQ multiplex PCR; TCRdb has only the in-frame clones, and not every one. The sample lists around 120,000 clones, about nine tenths occurring once. CDR1 and CDR2 (germline): SEHNR, FQNEAQ (reference sequence). The germline V and J ends were trimmed by 3 bases and 5 bases, with 13 bases remaining between them. This CDR3 spans 15 amino acids. This chain uses TRBV7-9 with TRBJ2-2, with D uncertain. Input material: peripheral blood. This TCR was recovered from a human donor with active COVID-19. The donor label of this sample is uncertain. The CDR3 region is CASSFLQHSTGELFF. CDR3 DNA sequence: TGTGCCAGCAGCTTTTTACAGCACTCAACCGGGGAGCTGTTTTTT.